The clone carrying this T cell receptor beta chain was counted many times. These data belong to a study of spatial heterogeneity in lung cancer. Study summary: Compared with alpha-chain sequences, beta-chain sequences were consistently detected in greater numbers.

Each molecule of TCR cDNA was tagged with one unique molecular identifier. TCRdb itself ran the 5' RACE reads through MiXCR, one entry per CDR3 protein. The repertoire holds 30,000 to 45,000 distinct CDR3 sequences, with around 7.5% as singletons. This sample's time point: sample taken at primary tumor resection. Unsorted tumor, nontumor lung tissue or cryopreserved PBMC supplied the whole RNA. Samples came from 65 to 75 TRACERx patients with untreated early-stage lung cancer. The CDR3 runs 14 residues. Trimming cost V 3 bases and J 6 bases, with 13 bases left between them. This material consisted of PBMCs, taken at surgery. The chain has TRBV12-3 or TRBV12-4 and TRBJ2-3, with D perhaps TRBD2 (6 bases). The clonotype was recovered from a male donor with early-stage non-small cell lung cancer. The CDR3 region has the DNA TGTGCCAGCAGTTTCGTGGGGAGGACCGATACGCAGTATTTT. It encodes CASSFVGRTDTQYF.